This T cell receptor beta chain originates from a study of T cell clonotyping in hematopoietic cell transplantation. Time point: recipient sample about 28 days before transplant, after cytoreduction. This CDR3 is 14 amino acids long. The V end lost 3 bases, the J end lost 2 bases, and 7 bases lay between the germline ends. In germline, CDR1 is SGHTA, CDR2 FQGTGA. Profiled with immunoSEQ multiplex PCR; TCRdb holds only in-frame clones, not every one. Of approximately 44,000 clones listed, about 85% were seen once; the top ten hold roughly 3.1%. About this clone: This specimen includes other DNA sequences encoding the same CDR3.

This material consisted of peripheral blood mononuclear cells, taken before stem cell transplant. The clonotype originates from a man in his sixties with acute myeloid leukemia. Some clones in this sample may be carry-over from other donors' samples. The chain uses TRBV7-3 and TRBJ2-2; D gene unclear. The CDR3 bases are TGTGCCAGCAGCTTGACACGTAACACCGGGGAGCTGTTTTTT. As protein: CASSLTRNTGELFF.